These 10 T cell receptor beta chains were all obtained from the same sample, sequenced in a study of T cells in Graves' hyperthyroidism and ophthalmopathy. Amplification yielded TCR beta CDR3 regions, with RNA transcripts as the source. TCR CDR3 underwent first-round RT-PCR with the HTBI primer set. TCRdb re-called the multiplex PCR reads through MiXCR, storing one row per CDR3 protein. In the table there are around 450,000 distinct CDR3 sequences, approximately 14% of which are singletons. Sample: blood. The receptors were gathered from a woman between 18 and 29 years old with Graves' hyperthyroidism.

The J gene is TRBJ2-1, the V gene TRBV11-3, with 8 bases matching TRBD2. This CDR3 spans 16 amino acids. The J segment lost 3 bases and the V segment lost 8 bases, leaving 12 bases of the junction unmatched. The germline gives CDR1 SGHNT, CDR2 YENEEA. The CDR3 region has the DNA TGTGCCAGCGCAAAGAGGGGGGCGGGAGGCTACAATGAGCAGTTCTTC. Translating it yields CASAKRGAGGYNEQFF.

This clonotype has just a few counts. The chain joins TRBV4-1 to TRBJ2-7; TRBD1 matches 12 bases. The CDR3 runs to 16 residues. CDR1 MGHRA and CDR2 YSYEKL come from the germline V gene. V shed 4 bases, J shed 5 bases, and the junction held 9 bases outside the gene matches. Written as DNA, the CDR3 is TGCGCCAGCAGCCCGGGTCCGGGACAGGGGGCCAACGAGCAGTACTTC. Translation gives CASSPGPGQGANEQYF.

The sample holds a few counts of this clonotype. This chain joins TRBV2 and TRBJ2-7; D not resolved. V lost 7 bases and J lost 6, with 16 bases in between. Germline V gene data show CDR1 as SNHLY and CDR2 as FYNNEI. The CDR3 extends over 13 amino acids. Here the CDR3 reads CASTQNPYAEQYF. The DNA of the CDR3 is TGTGCCAGCACTCAAAACCCCTACGCCGAGCAGTACTTC.

The gene calls are TRBV18 and TRBJ2-5, with D possibly called TRBD1 or TRBD2 (5 bases each). V was clipped by 2 bases and J by 3 bases, with 10 bases between them. Germline V CDR1 and CDR2: KGHSH, LQKENI. This CDR3 has 14 residues. This chain's CDR3 is CASSPKGTEETQYF. CDR3 bases: TGTGCCAGCTCACCAAAGGGGACCGAAGAGACCCAGTACTTC.

The sample holds a few counts of this clonotype. The rearrangement links TRBV29-1 to TRBJ2-7; 16 nucleotides align to TRBD2. In germline, CDR1 is SQVTM, CDR2 ANQGSEA. The ends lost 4 bases at V and 7 bases at J; junction bases unmatched: 4. This CDR3 region has 14 residues. In DNA form, the CDR3 reads TGCAGCGTTGCGGGGACTAGCGGGGGGGGAGAGCAGTACTTC. This encodes CSVAGTSGGGEQYF.

This clonotype was observed many times. CDR3 DNA sequence: TGTGCCAGCAGTTACTCCGACTTTTACAATGAGCAGTTCTTC. It specifies CASSYSDFYNEQFF. The V and J genes are TRBV6-2 or TRBV6-3 and TRBJ2-1, with D uncertain. Germline values: CDR1 MNHEY, CDR2 SVGEGT. The CDR3 is 14 residues long. The ends were cut back, 0 bases at V and 4 bases at J, with 7 bases in the middle.

This chain uses TRBV7-2 with TRBJ2-7, with TRBD2 identical over 7 bases. Germline V gene data show CDR1 as SGHTA and CDR2 as FQGNSA. The V segment lost 2 bases and the J segment 1 base; nucleotides outside the gene matches: 2. The CDR3 loop spans 14 amino acids. CDR3 DNA sequence: TGTGCCAGCAGCTTACTGGGGGGGTCCTACGAGCAGTACTTC. Translating gives CASSLLGGSYEQYF.

This clonotype was detected a few times. The chain carries TRBV6-1 and TRBJ2-3; the D gene is possibly TRBD2 (5 bases). Between the trimmed V and J ends, which lost 2 bases and 2 bases, there was a span of 17 bases. Per germline, CDR1 MNHNS and CDR2 SASEGT. The CDR3 consists of 17 residues. This chain's CDR3 is CASSERASGQSTDTQYF. The CDR3 nucleotides read TGTGCCAGCAGTGAACGAGCGAGCGGCCAGTCCACAGATACGCAGTATTTT.

Worth noting for this clonotype: Possible read error: a much larger clone is one base away. The chain joins TRBV28 to TRBJ2-7; perhaps TRBD1 as D (5 bases). The germline gives CDR1 MDHEN, CDR2 SYDVKM. V shed 5 bases and J shed 2 bases, with 16 bases lying between them. The CDR3 loop spans 15 amino acids. This chain's CDR3 is CASSQQGHIPYEQYF. CDR3 DNA: TGTGCCAGCAGTCAGCAGGGTCATATACCCTACGAGCAGTACTTC. Based on the CDR3 plus reference TRBV28 and TRBJ2-7, the full variable domain is DVKVTQSSRYLVKRTGEKVFLECVQDMDHENMFWYRQDPGLGLRLIYFSYDVKMKEKGDIPEGYSVSREKKERFSLILESASTNQTSMYLCASSQQGHIPYEQYFGPGTRLTVT.

In this sample, this clonotype turned up many times. This rearrangement joins TRBV3-1 to TRBJ2-1; 8 nucleotides agree with TRBD2. Germline CDR1 and CDR2: LGHDT and YNNKEL (reference sequence). V gave up 0 bases and J gave up 5 bases; unmatched junction bases: 9. The CDR3 contains 17 residues. This chain's CDR3 is CASSQDPGLVTNNEQFF. Here the CDR3 DNA reads TGTGCCAGCAGCCAAGATCCGGGACTAGTGACGAACAATGAGCAGTTCTTC.